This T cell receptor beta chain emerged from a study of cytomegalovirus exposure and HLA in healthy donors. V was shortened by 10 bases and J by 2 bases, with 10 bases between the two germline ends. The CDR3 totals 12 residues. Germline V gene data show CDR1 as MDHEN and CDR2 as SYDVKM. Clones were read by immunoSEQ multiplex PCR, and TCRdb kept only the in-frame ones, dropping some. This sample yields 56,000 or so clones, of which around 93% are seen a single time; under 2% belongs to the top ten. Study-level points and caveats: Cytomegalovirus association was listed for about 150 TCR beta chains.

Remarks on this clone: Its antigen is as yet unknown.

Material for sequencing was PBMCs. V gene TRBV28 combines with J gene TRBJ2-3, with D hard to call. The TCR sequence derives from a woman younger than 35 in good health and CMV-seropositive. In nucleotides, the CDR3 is TGTGCCACCCACCGACACACAGATACGCAGTATTTT. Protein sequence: CATHRHTDTQYF.